The 16 T cell receptor beta chains presented below share a single source sample, sequenced in a study of shared clonotypes between healthy human individuals. Positive CCR7 selection of CD45RO-negative cells yielded the naive CD8 cells, and terminally differentiated effector memory CD45RA+ cells were excluded. Using immunoSEQ multiplex PCR, the repertoire was profiled, and TCRdb retains in-frame clones only, with some absent. The sample contains about 700,000 clones, 92% of which appear only once. Sequencing was performed on naive CD8+ T cells sorted from blood. The receptor source for this set is a man aged 30 to 39 in good health.

This rearrangement joins TRBV19 to TRBJ2-7; D unresolved. Per germline, CDR1 LNHDA and CDR2 SQIVND (reference sequence). The V gene lost 10 bases and the J gene lost 1 base, with 17 bases spanning the gap. This CDR3 comprises 14 residues. In DNA form, the CDR3 reads TGTGCCACTAGACCGTTTTTTTCGTCCTACGAGCAGTACTTC. Translating gives CATRPFFSSYEQYF.

The V gene is TRBV7-8, the J gene TRBJ1-2; 8 positions match TRBD1. Per germline, CDR1 SGHVS and CDR2 FQNEAQ. Trimming cost V 5 bases and J 8 bases; bases outside gene matches: 10. This CDR3 has 14 residues. CDR3 DNA: TGTGCCAGCAGCCCAGAATACAGGGGGGCCGGCTACACCTTC. As protein: CASSPEYRGAGYTF.

The chain combines TRBV6-4 with TRBJ2-1, with D perhaps matching TRBD1 or TRBD2 (6 bases each). Germline V gives CDR1 MRHNA, CDR2 SNTAGT. The V end was cut by 4 bases, the J end by 4 bases, with 17 bases between. The CDR3 spans 16 residues. This CDR3 is CASSALEGVSYNEQFF. The CDR3 nucleotides read TGTGCCAGCAGTGCTTTGGAGGGGGTCTCGTACAATGAGCAGTTCTTC.

This chain uses TRBV11-2 with TRBJ2-2; D unclear. This CDR3 has 15 amino acids. V was cut by 5 bases and J by 0 bases, with 10 bases left in between. Per the germline V gene, CDR1 is SGHAT and CDR2 is FQNNGV. The CDR3 bases are TGTGCCAGCAGCCTCAGCGTCTCGAACACCGGGGAGCTGTTTTTT. This translates into CASSLSVSNTGELFF.

This chain uses TRBV11-2 with TRBJ1-2; D possibly corresponds to TRBD1 (5 bases). Trimming left V 5 bases short and J 3 bases short, with 16 bases between. This CDR3 contains 15 residues. Germline assignment: CDR1 SGHAT and CDR2 FQNNGV. In DNA, the CDR3 is TGTGCCAGCAGCCCCGAGGCAGGGAGCCACTATGGCTACACCTTC. It is translated as CASSPEAGSHYGYTF.

V usage is TRBV10-3 and J usage is TRBJ2-5; D gene ambiguous. The CDR3 runs to 12 residues. Germline V lookup: CDR1 ENHRY, CDR2 SYGVKD. V dropped 10 bases and J dropped 2 bases, with 11 bases sitting between them. The CDR3 region is CATLDAQETQYF. CDR3 nucleotides: TGTGCCACCTTGGACGCGCAAGAGACCCAGTACTTC.

The rearrangement uses TRBV4-1 and TRBJ2-7, with D possibly being TRBD2 (6 bases). The germline V gene encodes CDR1 MGHRA and CDR2 YSYEKL. The CDR3 extends over 13 amino acids. The V gene lost 4 bases and the J gene lost 3 bases, with 10 bases spanning the gap. CDR3 loop: CASSLGTYYEQYF. The CDR3 nucleotides read TGCGCCAGCAGCCTAGGGACTTACTACGAGCAGTACTTC.

The chain carries TRBV4-3 and TRBJ1-2, with D unclear. CDR1 LGHNA and CDR2 YSLEER come from the germline V gene. V lost 1 base and J 5 bases, leaving 17 bases between the germline ends. There are 16 residues in the CDR3. CDR3 sequence (DNA): TGCGCCAGCAGCCAAGGATCGTTGGCACAGCAATATGGCTACACCTTC. Translation gives CASSQGSLAQQYGYTF.

The V call is TRBV5-8, the J call TRBJ1-5, with D perhaps TRBD1 (5 bases). Trimming took off 4 bases at V and 3 bases at J, with 11 bases between the two ends. CDR3 length: 14 amino acids. Germline lookup yields CDR1 SGHTS and CDR2 YDEGEE. This CDR3 is CASSPGGYNQPQHF. DNA for the CDR3: TGTGCCAGCAGCCCTGGGGGATACAATCAGCCCCAGCATTTT.

V usage is TRBV9 and J usage is TRBJ2-5; 12 positions match TRBD2. The CDR3 is made up of 15 amino acids. Looked up from germline, CDR1 is SGDLS and CDR2 is YYNGEE. Unmatched junction bases numbered 8, after V lost 6 bases and J lost 5 bases. The CDR3 nucleotides are TGTGCCAGCAACCTAGCGGGAGGGCCTCAGGAGACCCAGTACTTC. Encoded protein: CASNLAGGPQETQYF.

The rearrangement links TRBV6-1 to TRBJ2-7, with D unresolved. The CDR3 is 10 residues long. V was shortened by 9 bases and J by 6 bases, with 9 bases between the two germline ends. Germline values: CDR1 MNHNS, CDR2 SASEGT. CDR3 bases: TGTGCCAGTCTCCTCCGCGAGCAGTACTTC. This gives the protein CASLLREQYF.

The genes are TRBV7-9 and TRBJ2-3; TRBD1 might be the D (6 bases). Germline V gives CDR1 SEHNR, CDR2 FQNEAQ (reference sequence). Trimming left V 11 bases short and J 4 bases short, with 19 bases between. CDR3 length equals 14 residues. CDR3: CAGRYREWADTQYF. For the CDR3, the DNA is TGTGCCGGGAGATACAGGGAATGGGCAGATACGCAGTATTTT.

The gene calls are TRBV4-1 and TRBJ1-2; D is perhaps TRBD1 (5 bases). Trimming removed 1 base from V and 8 bases from J, with 17 bases in between. Germline V gene sequence: CDR1 MGHRA, CDR2 YSYEKL. The CDR3 spans 15 residues. Here the CDR3 reads CASSQVGAGLRGYTF. As DNA, the CDR3 is TGCGCCAGCAGCCAAGTCGGGGCCGGGTTACGAGGCTACACCTTC.

The gene calls are TRBV7-8 and TRBJ1-5; D is unresolved. From germline, CDR1 is SGHVS and CDR2 FQNEAQ. CDR3 length: 18 residues. V dropped 5 bases and J dropped 0 bases, with 20 bases sitting between them. CDR3 amino acids: CASSEEGVATYSNQPQHF. Here the CDR3 DNA reads TGTGCCAGCAGCGAGGAGGGCGTGGCCACCTATAGCAATCAGCCCCAGCATTTT.

The CDR3 region has the DNA TGTGCCAGCAGCGGCCGGAGACTAGCGGGAGGGCCTCCCGGGGAGCTGTTTTTT. It is translated as CASSGRRLAGGPPGELFF. V and J are TRBV7-9 and TRBJ2-2, with 14 bases matching TRBD2. Germline trimming cut 5 bases from V and 6 bases from J; bases unmatched to any gene: 11. The CDR3 is 18 residues long. CDR1 and CDR2 from the germline V gene are SEHNR and FQNEAQ (reference sequence).

V gene TRBV7-9 combines with J gene TRBJ2-1; 8 nucleotides align to TRBD2. Germline V gene data show CDR1 as SEHNR and CDR2 as FQNEAQ (reference sequence). The junction had 7 bases not matched to a gene; V was cut back by 6 bases and J by 9 bases. The CDR3 covers 13 residues. The CDR3 loop reads CASRLQAGVEQFF. In DNA form, the CDR3 reads TGTGCCAGCAGGTTACAAGCGGGAGTTGAGCAGTTCTTC.